The 15 T cell receptor beta chains below come from one sample, sequenced in a study of cytomegalovirus exposure and HLA in healthy donors. The PCR was carried out with 60 Vbeta primers and 13 Jbeta primers. The table came from immunoSEQ multiplex PCR; TCRdb's copy has only in-frame clones and leaves some out. The profile shows about 160,000 clones, around 72% of them singletons. Sequencing was carried out using PBMCs. These receptors all come from a man aged 40-50 years in good health and CMV-seropositive.

The chain uses TRBV5-4 and TRBJ2-3; 8 bases agree with TRBD2. CDR1 is SGHNT and CDR2 is YYREEE in the germline V gene (reference sequence). The CDR3 totals 15 residues. With V trimmed by 0 bases and J by 4 bases, 4 bases remained unmatched. For the CDR3, the DNA is TGTGCCAGCAGCTTGGTGGGAGCGGGGGCAGATACGCAGTATTTT. This encodes CASSLVGAGADTQYF.

There are a few counts of this clone. The V gene is TRBV5-1, the J gene TRBJ2-3, with D tentatively TRBD1 (5 bases). The V gene's germline CDR1 is SGHRS and CDR2 YFSETQ. CDR3 length: 15 amino acids. The V gene lost 0 bases and the J gene lost 7 bases, with 15 bases spanning the gap. CDR3: CASSLVAGPTNTQYF. The CDR3 DNA sequence: TGCGCCAGCAGCTTGGTGGCAGGGCCCACGAATACGCAGTATTTT.

The rearrangement links TRBV29-1 to TRBJ2-7; TRBD1 agrees at 7 bases. The CDR3 totals 12 residues. CDR1 and CDR2 from the germline V gene are SQVTM and ANQGSEA. V lost 5 bases to trimming and J lost 4 bases; unmatched junction nucleotides: 5. The CDR3 DNA sequence: TGCAGCGTTAGGGACAGTTCGTACGAGCAGTACTTC. Its translation: CSVRDSSYEQYF.

The table lists this clone with a count of one. The V and J genes are TRBV30 and TRBJ1-2; a possible D gene is TRBD1 (6 bases). The CDR3 covers 14 residues. CDR1 and CDR2 from the germline V gene are GTSNPN and SVGIG (reference sequence). The V end lost 0 bases, the J end lost 6 bases, and 14 bases lay between the germline ends. The DNA for the CDR3 is TGTGCCTGGAGTGTACTAGGGGGGGTGCATGGCTACACCTTC. Protein product: CAWSVLGGVHGYTF. The whole variable domain, filled in from reference TRBV30 and TRBJ1-2, reads SQTIHQWPATLVQPVGSPLSLECTVEGTSNPNLYWYRQAAGRGLQLLFYSVGIGQISSEVPQNLSASRPQDRQFILSSKKLLLSDSGFYLCAWSVLGGVHGYTFGSGTRLTVV.

This clone was seen more than once but under ten times. This chain uses TRBV30 with TRBJ1-2; possibly TRBD1 for D (6 bases). The V gene lost 6 bases and the J gene lost 1 base, with 15 bases spanning the gap. The germline V gene encodes CDR1 GTSNPN and CDR2 SVGIG (reference sequence). The CDR3 is 14 amino acids. Here the CDR3 DNA reads TGTGCCTGCCGACAGGAGCCAAATAACTATGGCTACACCTTC. Translating it yields CACRQEPNNYGYTF.

In the case of this clone: This sample also contains other DNA sequences that code for the same CDR3. The gene calls are TRBV19 and TRBJ1-1, with 8 bases matching TRBD1. This CDR3 has 13 amino acids. With V trimmed by 6 bases and J by 5 bases, 5 bases remained unmatched. Germline V gene sequence: CDR1 LNHDA, CDR2 SQIVND (reference sequence). The CDR3, as DNA: TGTGCCAGTAGCTTGACAGGGGTGACTGAAGCTTTCTTT. This gives the protein CASSLTGVTEAFF.

This clone has a handful of counts. The chain combines TRBV4-3 with TRBJ1-4, with a tentative D call TRBD1 (5 bases). There are 15 residues in the CDR3. CDR1 is LGHNA, CDR2 YSLEER, per germline. Trimming cost V 4 bases and J 7 bases, with 16 bases left between them. CDR3 region: CASSRGEGTGEKLFF. The CDR3 region has the DNA TGCGCCAGCAGCCGGGGGGAGGGGACGGGTGAAAAACTGTTTTTT.

The V call is TRBV5-1, the J call TRBJ1-6; D unclear. This CDR3 contains 14 residues. The V end lost 0 bases, the J end lost 14 bases, and 15 bases lay between the germline ends. Germline loops: CDR1 SGHRS, CDR2 YFSETQ. The CDR3 protein is CASSLDSTIQALHF. In nucleotides, the CDR3 is TGCGCCAGCAGCTTGGACAGCACAATTCAGGCCCTCCACTTT.

This clone was picked up a small number of times. The CDR3, as DNA: TGTGCCAGCAGCTTAGGGGGGGGAGCACCCCTCCACTTT. Translated: CASSLGGGAPLHF. This chain connects TRBV7-9 to TRBJ1-6, with D maybe TRBD1 (5 bases). This CDR3 comprises 13 residues. In germline, CDR1 is SEHNR, CDR2 FQNEAQ (reference sequence). V lost 1 base and J lost 11, with 9 bases in between.

V and J are TRBV7-8 and TRBJ2-3; tentative D call: TRBD1 (8 bases). Trimming took 5 bases from V and 6 from J, leaving 30 bases between them. The germline CDR1 and CDR2 sequences are SGHVS and FQNEAQ. This CDR3 comprises 19 residues. The CDR3 DNA follows: TGTGCCAGCAGCCCCAACAGGGGGGGATTTTCAGCAGGCAGGGATACGCAGTATTTT. Translation gives CASSPNRGGFSAGRDTQYF.

The chain links TRBV5-4 to TRBJ2-1; possible D gene TRBD2, 6 bases. CDR3 length: 15 residues. CDR1 and CDR2 (germline): SGHNT, YYREEE (reference sequence). The V and J ends lost 4 bases and 6 bases respectively, with 17 bases between them. This CDR3 is CASSMRAGYPNEQFF. For the CDR3, the DNA is TGTGCCAGCAGCATGAGGGCGGGGTACCCCAATGAGCAGTTCTTC. Full variable domain (missing parts from reference TRBV5-4 and TRBJ2-1): ETGVTQSPTHLIKTRGQQVTLRCSSQSGHNTVSWYQQALGQGPQFIFQYYREEENGRGNFPPRFSGLQFPNYSSELNVNALELDDSALYLCASSMRAGYPNEQFFGPGTRLTVL.

This sequence joins TRBV27 and TRBJ1-1, with D perhaps TRBD1 (6 bases). This CDR3 has 13 amino acids. Trimming took 8 bases from V and 6 from J, leaving 16 bases between them. Germline V gene sequence: CDR1 MNHEY, CDR2 SMNVEV (reference sequence). The CDR3 sequence: CASWRGAVAEAFF. In nucleotides, the CDR3 is TGTGCCAGCTGGCGGGGGGCTGTCGCTGAAGCTTTCTTT.

The CDR3 sequence is CASSGGRGGYTF. Written as DNA, the CDR3 is TGTGCCAGCAGTGGGGGGAGGGGCGGCTACACCTTC. The chain carries TRBV2 and TRBJ1-2; D possibly corresponds to TRBD1 (5 bases). V lost 4 bases to trimming and J lost 8 bases, with 11 bases between them. Germline-derived CDR1 and CDR2 are SNHLY and FYNNEI. CDR3 size: 12 residues.

The chain is built from TRBV4-2 and TRBJ2-7; TRBD1 might be the D (6 bases). The ends were cut back, 1 base at V and 0 bases at J, with 10 bases in the middle. The CDR3 length is 15 residues. Per germline, CDR1 LGHNA and CDR2 YNFKEQ. The CDR3 nucleotides are TGTGCCAGCAGCCAAGTCCCGGACAGCTCCTACGAGCAGTACTTC. Its translation is CASSQVPDSSYEQYF.

The V and J genes are TRBV1 and TRBJ2-5; the D call of TRBD2 is as the table states it, not checked on the DNA. TRBV1 is marked as a pseudogene. This CDR3 is 13 amino acids long. CDR3 coding DNA: TGCACCAGCAGCCGGGCTAGCGAAGAGACCCAGTACTTC. This translates into CTSSRASEETQYF.